The 12 T cell receptor beta chains in this list originate from one sample, sequenced in a study of cytomegalovirus exposure and HLA in healthy donors. Amplification used 60 Vbeta primers and 13 Jbeta primers. Some clones are missing from TCRdb's copy, which holds only in-frame ones; the method was immunoSEQ multiplex PCR. The table has around 100,000 clones, 55% to 85% seen once. Sequencing input: PBMCs. Every receptor here comes from a woman younger than 35 in good health and CMV-seropositive.

The chain employs TRBV29-1 and TRBJ1-1; TRBD1 might be the D (5 bases). The CDR3 sequence is 12 residues long. CDR1 and CDR2 (germline): SQVTM, ANQGSEA. V was cut by 5 bases and J by 3 bases, with 10 bases left in between. The CDR3 DNA is TGCAGCGTTCGCAGGGTGGACACTGAAGCTTTCTTT. It yields the protein CSVRRVDTEAFF.

The V gene is TRBV7-8, the J gene TRBJ2-7; D perhaps matches TRBD1 (5 bases). There are 14 residues in the CDR3. The germline V and J ends were trimmed by 7 bases and 4 bases, with 17 bases remaining between them. The germline gives CDR1 SGHVS, CDR2 FQNEAQ. The CDR3 loop reads CASTTTRQIYEQYF. The CDR3 DNA sequence: TGTGCCAGCACTACTACCAGACAGATTTACGAGCAGTACTTC.

The rearrangement uses TRBV18 and TRBJ2-7, with TRBD1 matching over 12 bases. Germline assignment: CDR1 KGHSH and CDR2 LQKENI. The V and J ends lost 1 base and 4 bases, in that order; junction bases with no gene match: 5. The CDR3 spans 16 residues. The CDR3 coding sequence is TGTGCCAGCTCACCACGAGGGACAGGGGGCGAATACGAGCAGTACTTC. It encodes CASSPRGTGGEYEQYF.

The V call is TRBV9, the J call TRBJ2-1, with a weak D call TRBD1 (5 bases). This CDR3 spans 14 amino acids. V was pared by 0 bases and J by 10 bases, with 14 bases between. The V gene's germline CDR1 is SGDLS and CDR2 YYNGEE. The CDR3 DNA reads as TGTGCCAGCAGCGTAGGTCAGGGCTTGGAGGAGCAGTTCTTC. Its translation: CASSVGQGLEEQFF.

A single count supports this clone. The rearrangement joins TRBV19 to TRBJ1-4, with D tentatively TRBD1 (5 bases). The germline V gene encodes CDR1 LNHDA and CDR2 SQIVND (reference sequence). Trimming cost V 7 bases and J 4 bases, with 13 bases left between them. The CDR3 length is 14 residues. CDR3 bases: TGTGCCAGTAATCTTCAGGGAGGTAATGAAAAACTGTTTTTT. Translation gives CASNLQGGNEKLFF.

V usage is TRBV7-9 and J usage is TRBJ2-1, with TRBD2 matching over 11 bases. This CDR3 has 19 residues. The V segment lost 0 bases and the J segment 8 bases; nucleotides outside the gene matches: 15. CDR1 is SEHNR and CDR2 is FQNEAQ in the germline V gene (reference sequence). CDR3: CASSLAGRTSGGRGDEQFF. The CDR3 bases are TGTGCCAGCAGCTTAGCAGGGCGAACTAGCGGGGGTCGGGGGGATGAGCAGTTCTTC.

V is TRBV5-6 and J is TRBJ2-5; 10 bases are shared with TRBD2. Germline CDR1 reads SGHDT; CDR2 reads YYEEEE. The CDR3 runs 15 residues. V was clipped by 4 bases and J by 2 bases; unmatched bases: 5. CDR3: CASSQRGGGQETQYF. CDR3 sequence (DNA): TGTGCCAGCAGCCAGCGGGGGGGAGGGCAAGAGACCCAGTACTTC.

The gene calls are TRBV19 and TRBJ2-5; D is perhaps TRBD2 (6 bases). Per germline, CDR1 LNHDA and CDR2 SQIVND (reference sequence). The CDR3 sequence is 15 residues long. V gave up 2 bases and J gave up 1 base, with 11 bases separating them. This CDR3 is CASSIRDSFQETQYF. The DNA for the CDR3 is TGTGCCAGTAGTATACGGGACTCCTTCCAAGAGACCCAGTACTTC.

V gene TRBV12-5 combines with J gene TRBJ2-3; D is perhaps TRBD1 (5 bases). This CDR3 region has 13 residues. Germline values: CDR1 LGHNT, CDR2 FRNRAP. The germline V and J ends were trimmed by 6 bases and 5 bases, with 12 bases remaining between them. The CDR3 region has the DNA TGTGCTAGTGGACCACCAGGGCTAGATACGCAGTATTTT. It yields the protein CASGPPGLDTQYF.

The gene calls are TRBV4-2 and TRBJ2-7; D is undetermined. This CDR3 is 12 amino acids long. Between the trimmed V and J ends, which lost 2 bases and 2 bases, there was a span of 4 bases. The germline V gene has CDR1 LGHNA and CDR2 YNFKEQ. The CDR3 sequence: CASSQLAYEQYF. DNA of the CDR3: TGTGCCAGCAGCCAACTAGCCTACGAGCAGTACTTC.

This chain uses TRBV6-1 with TRBJ2-5; 8 positions agree with TRBD2. The CDR3 is 13 amino acids. V shed 6 bases, J shed 7 bases, and the junction held 7 bases outside the gene matches. Germline CDR1 MNHNS, CDR2 SASEGT. The CDR3 DNA reads TGTGCCAGCAGGCCGGGACTAGGGGCGACCCAGTACTTC. Translated, it gives CASRPGLGATQYF.

The rearrangement links TRBV29-1 to TRBJ1-3; D ambiguous. The CDR3 consists of 14 residues. Trimming left V 4 bases short and J 0 bases short, with 10 bases between. Germline V lookup: CDR1 SQVTM, CDR2 ANQGSEA. CDR3 DNA sequence: TGCAGCGTTGGTCTAGGCAGCTCTGGAAACACCATATATTTT. This encodes CSVGLGSSGNTIYF.